These 2 T cell receptor beta chains originate from one sample sequenced in a study of T cell changes during pregnancy in multiple sclerosis. Sequencing used immunoSEQ multiplex PCR; TCRdb keeps in-frame clones, though not all of them. The sample shows approximately 69,000 clones, around 94% of them seen only once. The material was peripheral blood, obtained in the third trimester of pregnancy. These receptors were obtained from a female donor with multiple sclerosis, enrolled in a pregnancy study.

J is TRBJ2-3 and V is TRBV4-2, with 12 nucleotides matching TRBD2. Germline CDR1 LGHNA, CDR2 YNFKEQ. This CDR3 region has 21 residues. V shed 3 bases, J shed 5 bases, and the junction held 21 bases outside the gene matches. In DNA, the CDR3 is TGTGCCAGCAGCCACCCCCCACCCCAACTAGCGGGGGGACGGAAGAGAGATACGCAGTATTTT. Amino acids: CASSHPPPQLAGGRKRDTQYF.

The genes are TRBV7-9 and TRBJ1-4, with D maybe TRBD1 (6 bases). Germline-derived CDR1 and CDR2 are SEHNR and FQNEAQ (reference sequence). V lost 5 bases and J lost 6, with 13 bases in between. This CDR3 has 14 residues. CDR3 sequence reads: CASSLTGAYEKLFF. The CDR3 DNA sequence: TGTGCCAGCAGCCTGACAGGCGCTTATGAAAAACTGTTTTTT.